One sample yielded the 15 T cell receptor beta chains listed below, sequenced in a study of T cells after yellow fever vaccination. TCRdb called the 5' RACE reads again in MiXCR, with one record for every CDR3 protein. The sample lists approximately 96,000 distinct CDR3 sequences, about 8.4% seen once, with 16% in the top ten. Material: CD8+ T cells not binding an NS4B(214-222) dextramer, sorted from PBMCs, obtained less than 18 days after the first yellow fever vaccination. These receptors were collected from a man in his late teens or twenties who received the YFV17D yellow fever vaccine.

This clonotype was seen ten or more times. The chain employs TRBV12-3 or TRBV12-4 and TRBJ1-5; D is unclear. The CDR3 loop spans 14 amino acids. The germline V and J ends were trimmed by 4 bases and 1 base, with 8 bases remaining between them. The CDR3 nucleotides read TGTGCCAGCAGTTCCTGGGAGAGCAATCAGCCCCAGCATTTT. This encodes CASSSWESNQPQHF.

V is TRBV4-2 and J is TRBJ2-1, with 11 bases matching TRBD2. V dropped 3 bases and J dropped 3; count of bases not matched to a gene: 19. CDR3 size: 21 residues. The germline V gene encodes CDR1 LGHNA and CDR2 YNFKEQ. CDR3 amino acids: CASSHPDGLAGGLPHYNEQFF. The DNA for the CDR3 is TGTGCCAGCAGCCATCCTGACGGGCTAGCGGGGGGACTTCCTCACTACAATGAGCAGTTCTTC.

The V gene is TRBV4-1, the J gene TRBJ1-4, with D unresolved. The CDR3 length is 11 residues. The germline V gene has CDR1 MGHRA and CDR2 YSYEKL. V was trimmed by 2 bases and J by 10 bases, leaving 5 bases between them. The CDR3, as DNA: TGCGCCAGCAGCCAAAGTCGAAAACTGTTTTTT. Amino acid sequence: CASSQSRKLFF.

The chain links TRBV5-1 to TRBJ2-7; perhaps TRBD1 as D (6 bases). Trimming took off 6 bases at V and 0 bases at J, with 16 bases between the two ends. CDR1 and CDR2 from the germline V gene are SGHRS and YFSETQ. The CDR3 contains 15 residues. The CDR3 DNA reads as TGCGCCAGCACCCTTGGAATGGACAGCTCCTACGAGCAGTACTTC. Translation: CASTLGMDSSYEQYF.

This clonotype occurred a few times. For the CDR3, the DNA is TGTGCCAGCGGACAGGGAAGGCCCAGTCAAGAGACCCAGTACTTC. This encodes CASGQGRPSQETQYF. V is TRBV6-1 and J is TRBJ2-5, with TRBD1 identical over 8 bases. The V and J ends lost 8 bases and 2 bases, in that order; junction bases with no gene match: 10. From germline, CDR1 is MNHNS and CDR2 SASEGT. This CDR3 is built from 15 residues.

J is TRBJ2-1 and V is TRBV7-9; D perhaps matches TRBD2 (5 bases). From germline, CDR1 is SEHNR and CDR2 FQNEAQ (reference sequence). The V end was cut by 10 bases, the J end by 0 bases, with 16 bases between. The CDR3 sequence is 15 residues long. The CDR3 nucleotides read TGTGCCACAAAAAGGGAGATTAGCTCCTACAATGAGCAGTTCTTC. It specifies CATKREISSYNEQFF.

The V call is TRBV4-3, the J call TRBJ2-1; D gene ambiguous. The V end lost 3 bases, the J end lost 2 bases, and 11 bases lay between the germline ends. Per germline, CDR1 LGHNA and CDR2 YSLEER. The CDR3 runs 15 residues. The CDR3 spells CASSHRLLPYNEQFF. The CDR3 nucleotides read TGCGCCAGCAGCCACCGACTCCTACCCTACAATGAGCAGTTCTTC.

This clonotype was seen repeatedly, ten times or more. The chain has TRBV27 and TRBJ1-4; D gene ambiguous. The CDR3 is 10 residues long. Germline assignment: CDR1 MNHEY and CDR2 SMNVEV (reference sequence). Trimming left V 8 bases short and J 6 bases short, with 4 bases between. CDR3 region: CASGDEKLFF. CDR3 coding DNA: TGTGCCAGCGGGGATGAAAAACTGTTTTTT.

The chain joins TRBV12-3 or TRBV12-4 to TRBJ1-2; D is ambiguous. Trimming took off 2 bases at V and 7 bases at J, with 8 bases between the two ends. CDR3 size: 12 residues. CDR3 DNA: TGTGCCAGCAGTTTATCAGGCTTTGGCTACACCTTC. It encodes CASSLSGFGYTF.

This clonotype was seen only a few times. The chain recombines TRBV4-1 with TRBJ1-2; TRBD1 matches 10 bases. The ends lost 3 bases at V and 4 bases at J; junction bases unmatched: 5. The germline V gene has CDR1 MGHRA and CDR2 YSYEKL. This CDR3 has 15 amino acids. The CDR3 DNA follows: TGCGCCAGCAGCCAGGGGACAGGGGACGTCTATGGCTACACCTTC. Translation gives CASSQGTGDVYGYTF.

This clonotype has a handful of counts. The chain employs TRBV12-3 or TRBV12-4 and TRBJ2-1; D not certain. CDR3 length equals 15 residues. The CDR3 is CSTHAGQGAYNEQFF. Written as DNA, the CDR3 is TGTTCTACTCACGCCGGGCAAGGAGCCTACAATGAGCAGTTCTTC.

The CDR3 coding sequence is TGTGCCAGCAGTTACTCCGGGACAGGGCGAAGGCAGTACGTC. Translated, it gives CASSYSGTGRRQYV. This sequence joins TRBV6-2 or TRBV6-3 and TRBJ2-7; TRBD1 agrees at 9 bases. The V segment lost 0 bases and the J segment 9 bases; nucleotides outside the gene matches: 6. The CDR3 has 14 residues. From germline, CDR1 is MNHEY and CDR2 SVGEGT.

This clonotype was picked up a small number of times. The chain joins TRBV5-6 to TRBJ2-3; 14 nucleotides match TRBD2. This CDR3 region has 20 residues. The J segment lost 2 bases and the V segment lost 2 bases, leaving 13 bases of the junction unmatched. Per the germline V gene, CDR1 is SGHDT and CDR2 is YYEEEE. CDR3 DNA: TGTGCCAGCAGCTTCGGACTAGCGGGGGGCTCGCGACTTATCACAGATACGCAGTATTTT. Protein product: CASSFGLAGGSRLITDTQYF.

This clonotype has a handful of counts. The gene calls are TRBV4-1 and TRBJ2-7; 8 nucleotides agree with TRBD1. The CDR3 runs 15 residues. From germline, CDR1 is MGHRA and CDR2 YSYEKL. The V and J ends lost 0 bases and 0 bases, in that order; junction bases with no gene match: 1. This CDR3 is CASSQDRGLSYEQYF. The CDR3 DNA reads TGCGCCAGCAGCCAAGACAGGGGGCTCTCCTACGAGCAGTACTTC.

The table lists this clonotype with a few counts. The chain couples TRBV28 to TRBJ2-7; 9 bases fit TRBD1. The J segment lost 6 bases and the V segment lost 6 bases, leaving 6 bases of the junction unmatched. This CDR3 is 13 amino acids long. Germline values: CDR1 MDHEN, CDR2 SYDVKM. The CDR3 DNA is TGTGCCAGCAGGGGGACAGGGTTCGGCGAGCAGTACGTC. Translating gives CASRGTGFGEQYV.